A single sample gave rise to the 21 T cell receptor beta chains below, sequenced in a study of T cells expressing NK-cell markers. With the 5' RACE reads reprocessed, TCRdb shows one record per CDR3 protein and no DNA. The table lists 500,000 or so distinct CDR3 sequences. Source material: blood T cells: a sorted CD56 or NKG2C T cell subset, CD4+ or CD8+ T cells, or bulk PBMC T cells (not recorded which). These receptor sequences come from a man aged 18 to 35 in good health.

The rearrangement links TRBV5-1 to TRBJ2-1; TCRdb proposes TRBD2, but this gene call is untestable without DNA. This CDR3 spans 16 amino acids. Germline V gene lookup returns CDR1 SGHRS and CDR2 YFSETQ. The CDR3 spells CASSLFLPSEGNEQFF.

The chain is built from TRBV9 and TRBJ2-3. CDR1 is SGDLS and CDR2 is YYNGEE in the germline V gene. The CDR3 totals 14 residues. CDR3 region: CASSVKSSTDTQYF.

The chain combines TRBV27 with TRBJ2-2; TCRdb selects TRBD2, and the lack of DNA leaves this call unchecked. Germline lookup yields CDR1 MNHEY and CDR2 SMNVEV (reference sequence). The CDR3 has 17 amino acids. CDR3 region: CASSSVSSGRWTGELFF.

V usage is TRBV21-1 and J usage is TRBJ2-1; TCRdb proposes TRBD2, but this gene call is untestable without DNA. TRBV21-1 has pseudogene status. The CDR3 consists of 18 residues. The CDR3 sequence is CAADPGLVRMFVENEQFF.

The chain carries TRBV29-1 and TRBJ1-2. In germline, CDR1 is SQVTM, CDR2 ANQGSEA. This CDR3 is 14 amino acids long. The CDR3 spells CSVVFGVGSAGYTF.

The chain joins TRBV29-1 to TRBJ2-1; TCRdb returns TRBD1, unconfirmable since there is no DNA. The germline gives CDR1 SQVTM, CDR2 ANQGSEA. The CDR3 has 13 residues. This CDR3 reads CSVPGNGYNEQFF.

This CDR3 reads CASSGRGNTIYF. The chain recombines TRBV10-2 with TRBJ1-3. The CDR3 consists of 12 residues. Germline assignment: CDR1 WSHSY and CDR2 SAAADI.

The genes are TRBV20-1 and TRBJ2-5; the TCRdb D gene call, TRBD2, has no DNA to confirm it. The germline gives CDR1 DFQATT, CDR2 SNEGSKA (reference sequence). The CDR3 contains 13 residues. The CDR3 spells CSARPVGGETQYF.

The chain combines TRBV5-1 with TRBJ1-1; the D gene TCRdb calls, TRBD1, cannot be checked with no DNA. The germline V gene encodes CDR1 SGHRS and CDR2 YFSETQ. The CDR3 loop spans 17 amino acids. The CDR3 here is CASSWDRANFMNTEAFF.

The chain uses TRBV18 and TRBJ2-3; TCRdb gives TRBD1 as the D gene, but with no DNA this cannot be confirmed. The CDR3 loop spans 16 amino acids. Germline loops: CDR1 KGHSH, CDR2 LQKENI. The CDR3: CASSPLARGSTDTQYF.

The CDR3 region is CASSPMANQFF. The chain joins TRBV18 to TRBJ2-1. This CDR3 comprises 11 residues. The germline V gene encodes CDR1 KGHSH and CDR2 LQKENI.

The chain links TRBV5-1 to TRBJ2-7; with no DNA, the TCRdb D assignment of TRBD2 cannot be verified. Germline-derived CDR1 and CDR2 are SGHRS and YFSETQ. This CDR3 is 16 amino acids long. CDR3 amino acids: CASSSSSSGPSYEQYF.

V is TRBV12-3 or TRBV12-4 and J is TRBJ2-1; TCRdb lists TRBD1, though no DNA is available to test this call. The CDR3 is 11 amino acids. CDR3 sequence reads: CASTDAGGEFF.

The V call is TRBV6-1, the J call TRBJ1-2; there is no DNA to check the TCRdb D call of TRBD1. The CDR3 runs 16 residues. The germline gives CDR1 MNHNS, CDR2 SASEGT. The CDR3 spells CASSGPGQGNDYGYTF.

The V call is TRBV10-3, the J call TRBJ2-2; TCRdb outputs TRBD2, but without DNA this stays unchecked. Germline lookup yields CDR1 ENHRY and CDR2 SYGVKD. The CDR3 loop spans 15 amino acids. This CDR3 reads CAISATGDLSGELFF.

The V and J genes are TRBV6-5 and TRBJ1-5; with no DNA, the TCRdb D assignment of TRBD1 cannot be verified. The CDR3 has 17 amino acids. Germline V gene data show CDR1 as MNHEY and CDR2 as SVGAGI. The CDR3 here is CASSYSLGAESNQPQHF.

The rearrangement uses TRBV12-3 or TRBV12-4 and TRBJ2-1; TCRdb outputs TRBD1, but without DNA this stays unchecked. The CDR3 has 17 residues. The CDR3 loop reads CASSLRVLALGANEQFF.

The chain combines TRBV27 with TRBJ1-5. Per germline, CDR1 MNHEY and CDR2 SMNVEV (reference sequence). The CDR3 consists of 15 residues. The CDR3 is CASSLSHTVNQPQHF.

This chain joins TRBV24-1 and TRBJ2-1; the D call of TRBD1 rests on TCRdb alone, since no DNA is present to check it. CDR1 and CDR2 (germline): KGHDR, SFDVKD. The CDR3 has 14 residues. The CDR3 protein is CATSDTGPVNEQFF.

The chain links TRBV27 to TRBJ2-7; without DNA, the TCRdb call of TRBD1 cannot be checked. Germline CDR1 and CDR2: MNHEY and SMNVEV (reference sequence). The CDR3 consists of 19 residues. CDR3 region: CASSLRRPHRGVISYEQYF.

This chain joins TRBV28 and TRBJ2-7; TCRdb indicates TRBD1, and absent DNA this call remains unverified. Looked up from germline, CDR1 is MDHEN and CDR2 is SYDVKM. The CDR3 contains 13 residues. CDR3 amino acids: CASSPRVIYEQYF. Full variable domain (missing parts from reference TRBV28 and TRBJ2-7): DVKVTQSSRYLVKRTGEKVFLECVQDMDHENMFWYRQDPGLGLRLIYFSYDVKMKEKGDIPEGYSVSREKKERFSLILESASTNQTSMYLCASSPRVIYEQYFGPGTRLTVT.